The 21 T cell receptor beta chains below were found in one sample sequenced in a study of CD8+ T cells in alopecia areata. Sequencing templates came from extracted RNA that was reverse transcribed into cDNA. The data were produced by immunoSEQ multiplex PCR, yet TCRdb's version contains in-frame clones alone and is incomplete. The data show about 130,000 clones, approximately 53% seen once. The material sequenced was CD4+ T cells sorted from blood, taken at week 0. The receptors come from a human donor with alopecia areata.

The V call is TRBV9, the J call TRBJ2-5; D is possibly TRBD2 (5 bases). Trimming cost V 1 base and J 0 bases, with 10 bases left between them. The CDR3 runs 15 residues. Germline V lookup: CDR1 SGDLS, CDR2 YYNGEE. CDR3 sequence: CASSVNTGNQETQYF. CDR3 sequence (DNA): TGTGCCAGCAGCGTAAACACGGGGAACCAAGAGACCCAGTACTTC.

V usage is TRBV2 and J usage is TRBJ2-2, with D hard to call. Germline V gene data show CDR1 as SNHLY and CDR2 as FYNNEI. Trimming cost V 0 bases and J 5 bases, with 10 bases left between them. The CDR3 has 15 amino acids. In nucleotides, the CDR3 is TGTGCCAGCAGTGAAGCCGCGCTGGGGACCGGGGAGCTGTTTTTT. Protein: CASSEAALGTGELFF.

The J gene is TRBJ2-4, the V gene TRBV11-1, with 7 bases identical to TRBD1. From germline, CDR1 is SGHAT and CDR2 FQDESV (reference sequence). The junction had 7 bases not matched to a gene; V was cut back by 5 bases and J by 0 bases. The CDR3 length is 16 residues. The CDR3 nucleotides read TGTGCCAGCAGCCTCCGACAGGGATCAGCCAAAAACATTCAGTACTTC. Its protein product is CASSLRQGSAKNIQYF.

The rearrangement joins TRBV10-3 to TRBJ2-7; TRBD2 agrees at 9 bases. CDR1 is ENHRY and CDR2 is SYGVKD in the germline V gene. V lost 2 bases, J lost 1 base, and 9 bases stayed unmatched. The CDR3 length is 17 residues. The CDR3 sequence is CAISEVATSGDSYEQYF. The CDR3 nucleotides are TGTGCCATCAGTGAGGTGGCGACTAGCGGTGATTCCTACGAGCAGTACTTC.

The CDR3 spells CASSLSPGTAYGYTF. DNA for the CDR3: TGTGCCAGCAGCCTCTCACCTGGGACAGCTTATGGCTACACCTTC. The rearrangement uses TRBV28 and TRBJ1-2; 7 positions agree with TRBD1. Losses at the gene ends were 6 bases for V and 5 bases for J; bases not matched to a gene: 12. CDR1 and CDR2 (germline): MDHEN, SYDVKM. The CDR3 consists of 15 residues.

The gene calls are TRBV29-1 and TRBJ1-4; D is possibly TRBD1 (6 bases). The germline V gene encodes CDR1 SQVTM and CDR2 ANQGSEA. This CDR3 contains 15 residues. Trimming stripped 6 bases from V and 1 base from J, with 15 bases between. The CDR3 nucleotides read TGCAGCGTCCCAGGGGTAGAGGGAACTAATGAAAAACTGTTTTTT. Its translation is CSVPGVEGTNEKLFF.

The chain has TRBV28 and TRBJ1-2; TRBD1 is a possible D gene (5 bases). The CDR3 has 13 amino acids. The V gene lost 3 bases and the J gene lost 5 bases, with 10 bases spanning the gap. Per the germline V gene, CDR1 is MDHEN and CDR2 is SYDVKM. CDR3 nucleotides: TGTGCCAGCAGTTTCAGCCAGGGTTATGGCTACACCTTC. Translated, it gives CASSFSQGYGYTF.

Details on this clone: The junction does not match germline at one end; this may be a read error. The rearrangement uses TRBV5-4 and TRBJ1-6; no clear D gene. The CDR3 spans 15 residues. Germline V gene sequence: CDR1 SGHNT, CDR2 YYREEE (reference sequence). The CDR3 loop is CASTLEGTYNSPLHF. The CDR3, as DNA: TGTGCCAGCACCTTGGAGGGCACCTATAATTCACCCCTCCACTTT.

The genes are TRBV4-1 and TRBJ1-4; 7 bases match TRBD1. Germline V lookup: CDR1 MGHRA, CDR2 YSYEKL. This CDR3 is built from 15 residues. Unmatched junction bases numbered 8, after V lost 4 bases and J lost 6 bases. The CDR3 sequence is CASSLGTARDEKLFF. CDR3 sequence (DNA): TGCGCCAGCAGCCTAGGGACAGCCCGCGATGAAAAACTGTTTTTT.

V and J are TRBV7-2 and TRBJ1-2; tentatively, D is TRBD1 (5 bases). The CDR3 totals 16 residues. Germline assignment: CDR1 SGHTA and CDR2 FQGNSA. The V end was cut by 2 bases, the J end by 5 bases, with 18 bases between. The CDR3: CASSLWGGRILYGYTF. CDR3 DNA sequence: TGTGCCAGCAGCTTATGGGGGGGACGGATACTGTATGGCTACACCTTC.

The J gene is TRBJ2-7, the V gene TRBV2, with D maybe TRBD1 (7 bases). V lost 6 bases to trimming and J lost 7 bases, with 25 bases between them. The CDR3 extends over 16 amino acids. CDR1 SNHLY and CDR2 FYNNEI come from the germline V gene. Here the CDR3 DNA reads TGTGCCAGCAGGGTATTGACGACAGGGTTTGCGGGGGAGCAGTACTTC. As protein: CASRVLTTGFAGEQYF.

This clone was seen just once. This rearrangement joins TRBV15 to TRBJ1-2; unclear D gene. Germline V CDR1 and CDR2: LNHNV, YYDKDF (reference sequence). The V gene lost 0 bases and the J gene lost 8 bases, with 7 bases spanning the gap. The CDR3 length is 12 residues. The CDR3 reads CATSRDGRGYTF. CDR3 coding DNA: TGTGCCACCAGCAGAGATGGGAGGGGCTACACCTTC.

This chain uses TRBV5-1 with TRBJ2-7; D is uncertain. The germline V gene encodes CDR1 SGHRS and CDR2 YFSETQ. Trimming removed 0 bases at V and 3 bases at J, with 10 bases between. This CDR3 is built from 14 residues. CDR3 nucleotides: TGCGCCAGCAGCTTGGTAGCTGAGAACTACGAGCAGTACTTC. Translated, it gives CASSLVAENYEQYF.

This clone was recorded a few times. The V gene is TRBV19, the J gene TRBJ2-5; D unclear. The CDR3 loop spans 12 amino acids. The germline V gene has CDR1 LNHDA and CDR2 SQIVND (reference sequence). V was cut by 7 bases and J by 5 bases, with 11 bases left in between. The CDR3 region is CASMWSAETQYF. The DNA of the CDR3 is TGTGCCAGTATGTGGTCGGCGGAGACCCAGTACTTC.

The chain carries TRBV18 and TRBJ1-5, with 10 bases that match TRBD1. Germline assignment: CDR1 KGHSH and CDR2 LQKENI. The CDR3 is 15 residues long. Trimming cost V 3 bases and J 5 bases; bases outside gene matches: 4. The CDR3 DNA follows: TGTGCCAGCTCACCTCCCGGGACAGGGGATCAGCCCCAGCATTTT. This gives the protein CASSPPGTGDQPQHF.

This chain uses TRBV4-1 with TRBJ1-3, with D possibly TRBD1 on 6 matching bases. This CDR3 has 17 amino acids. Germline V gives CDR1 MGHRA, CDR2 YSYEKL. Trimming left V 0 bases short and J 0 bases short, with 12 bases between. The CDR3 DNA follows: TGCGCCAGCAGCCAAGACAGGGGACTGGACTCTGGAAACACCATATATTTT. Its translation: CASSQDRGLDSGNTIYF.

This clone has only one observation. The genes are TRBV4-3 and TRBJ1-2; 7 nucleotides match TRBD1. The germline V gene encodes CDR1 LGHNA and CDR2 YSLEER. The CDR3 extends over 17 amino acids. J lost 7 bases, V lost 0 bases, and 14 bases had no gene match. The CDR3 region is CASSQEARDSITSGYTF. In DNA, the CDR3 is TGCGCCAGCAGCCAAGAAGCCCGGGACAGCATAACGAGTGGCTACACCTTC.

The count of this clone is one. The chain has TRBV6-6 and TRBJ2-3, with 10 bases identical to TRBD2. The ends lost 2 bases at V and 4 bases at J; junction bases unmatched: 6. The germline gives CDR1 MNHNY, CDR2 SVGAGI (reference sequence). The CDR3 is 16 residues long. DNA for the CDR3: TGTGCCAGCAGTTACCCAAGCGGGGGGGCGCCAGATACGCAGTATTTT. Translating gives CASSYPSGGAPDTQYF.

The chain joins TRBV7-9 to TRBJ2-3, with D maybe TRBD2 (7 bases). The V end lost 6 bases, the J end lost 5 bases, and 12 bases lay between the germline ends. The V gene's germline CDR1 is SEHNR and CDR2 FQNEAQ (reference sequence). This CDR3 region has 13 residues. The CDR3 nucleotides are TGTGCCAGCAGTTGGGGGGGCCAAGATACGCAGTATTTT. Protein product: CASSWGGQDTQYF.

This clone was observed a handful of times. The J gene is TRBJ2-3, the V gene TRBV7-8; D is possibly TRBD2 (6 bases). Trimming took 7 bases from V and 6 from J, leaving 17 bases between them. The germline V gene has CDR1 SGHVS and CDR2 FQNEAQ. The CDR3 consists of 14 residues. CDR3 amino acids: CASTRLDSLDTQYF. In nucleotides, the CDR3 is TGTGCCAGCACGAGACTAGACTCCTTGGATACGCAGTATTTT.

The CDR3 spells CATRTHRGGNTGELFF. For the CDR3, the DNA is TGTGCCACCAGGACCCACAGGGGAGGGAACACCGGGGAGCTGTTTTTT. This sequence joins TRBV15 and TRBJ2-2; D is perhaps TRBD1 (7 bases). Trimming left V 6 bases short and J 1 base short, with 15 bases between. The CDR3 is made up of 16 amino acids. Germline assignment: CDR1 LNHNV and CDR2 YYDKDF (reference sequence).